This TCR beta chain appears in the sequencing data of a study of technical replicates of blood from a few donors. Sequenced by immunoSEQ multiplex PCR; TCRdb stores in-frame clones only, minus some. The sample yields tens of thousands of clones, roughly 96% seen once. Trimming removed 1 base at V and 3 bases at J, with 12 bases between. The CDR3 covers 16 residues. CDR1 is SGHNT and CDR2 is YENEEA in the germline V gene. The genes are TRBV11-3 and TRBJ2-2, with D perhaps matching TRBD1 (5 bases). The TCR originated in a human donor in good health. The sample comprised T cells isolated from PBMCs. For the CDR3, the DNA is TGTGCCAGCAGCTTAGCTGGCAGGGCGGACACCGGGGAGCTGTTTTTT. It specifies CASSLAGRADTGELFF.